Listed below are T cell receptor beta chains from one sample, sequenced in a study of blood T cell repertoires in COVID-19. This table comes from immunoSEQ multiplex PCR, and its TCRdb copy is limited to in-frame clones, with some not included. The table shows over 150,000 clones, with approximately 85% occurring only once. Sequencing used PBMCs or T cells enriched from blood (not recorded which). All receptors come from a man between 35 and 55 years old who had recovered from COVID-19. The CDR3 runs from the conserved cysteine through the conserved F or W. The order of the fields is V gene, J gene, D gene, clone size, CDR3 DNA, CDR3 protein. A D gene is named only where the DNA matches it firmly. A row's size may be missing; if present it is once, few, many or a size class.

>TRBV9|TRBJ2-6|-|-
TGTGCCAGCCGCAAAGAGGGGGCTGGGGCCAACGTCCTGACTTTC
CASRKEGAGANVLTF
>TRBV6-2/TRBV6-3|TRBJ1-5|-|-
TGTGCCAGCAGCTACTACTCGAATCGGAATCAGCCCCAGCATTTT
CASSYYSNRNQPQHF
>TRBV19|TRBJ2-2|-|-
TGTGCCAGTAGGGGCAGAAATTCCGGGGAGCTGTTTTTT
CASRGRNSGELFF
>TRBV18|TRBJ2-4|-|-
TGTGCCAGCTCACCGCCGGGAGAGGCCAAAAACATTCAGTACTTC
CASSPPGEAKNIQYF
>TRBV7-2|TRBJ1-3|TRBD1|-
TGTGCCAGCAGCTTATGGGACAGGCAAGGAAACACCATATATTTT
CASSLWDRQGNTIYF
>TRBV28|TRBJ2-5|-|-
TGTGCCAGCAGTCCAACTAGGGCCCAAGAGACCCAGTACTTC
CASSPTRAQETQYF
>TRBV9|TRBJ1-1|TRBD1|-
TGTGCCAGCAGCGTAAGAGGGGACAGGGCGTCGAACACTGAAGCTTTCTTT
CASSVRGDRASNTEAFF
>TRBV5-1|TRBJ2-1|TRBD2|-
TGCGCCAGCAGCATAGGGACTAGCGGCCTCTACAATGAGCAGTTCTTC
CASSIGTSGLYNEQFF
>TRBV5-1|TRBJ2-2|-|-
TGCGCCAGCAGCTTGATTACGGGGTCCGGGGAGCTGTTTTTT
CASSLITGSGELFF
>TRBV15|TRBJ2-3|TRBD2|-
TGTGCCACCAGCAGAGAAAACGGGAGGCAGGCAGATACGCAGTATTTT
CATSRENGRQADTQYF
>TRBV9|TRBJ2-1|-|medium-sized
TGTGCCAGCAGCCCCGGGGACTACAATGAGCAGTTCTTC
CASSPGDYNEQFF
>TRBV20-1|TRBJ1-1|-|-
TGCAGTGCGCCACAGGCCACTGAAGCTTTCTTT
CSAPQATEAFF
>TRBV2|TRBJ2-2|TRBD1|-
TGTGCCAGCAGTTACGACAGGGACGAGTACACCGGGGAGCTGTTTTTT
CASSYDRDEYTGELFF
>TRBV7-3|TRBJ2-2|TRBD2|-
TGTGCCAGCAGCCGCGGGGCGGGAGGGCGCTCCGGGGAGCTGTTTTTT
CASSRGAGGRSGELFF
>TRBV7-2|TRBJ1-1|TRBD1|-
TGTGCCAGCAGCTTCCAGGGGGCTGCGGTCACTGAAGCTTTCTTT
CASSFQGAAVTEAFF
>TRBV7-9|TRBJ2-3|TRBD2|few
TGTGCCAGCAGCTTAGCTACTAGCGGTCGGCCAGATACGCAGTATTTT
CASSLATSGRPDTQYF
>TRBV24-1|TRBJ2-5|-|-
TGTACCACCAGTGACCGCAACCGGGGTCGAGAGACCCAGTACTTC
CTTSDRNRGRETQYF
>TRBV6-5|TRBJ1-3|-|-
TGTGCCAGCAGTAGACGGGGGGGCGCTGGAAACACCATATATTTT
CASSRRGGAGNTIYF
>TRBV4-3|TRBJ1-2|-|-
TGCGCCAGCAGCCAAGACGGGGATAGGGGCTACACCTTC
CASSQDGDRGYTF
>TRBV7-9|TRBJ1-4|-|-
TGTGCCAGCAGCATGGGACAAGGAAATGAAAAACTGTTTTTT
CASSMGQGNEKLFF
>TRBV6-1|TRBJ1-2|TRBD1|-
TGTGCCAGCAGTGAGACAGGGTCGTATGGCTACACCTTC
CASSETGSYGYTF
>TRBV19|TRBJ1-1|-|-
TGTGCCAGTAGTATAGAGTACAGACTGAACACTGAAGCTTTCTTT
CASSIEYRLNTEAFF
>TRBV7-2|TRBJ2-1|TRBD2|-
TGTGCCAGCAGCCGTCCTAGCGGGTACAATGAGCAGTTCTTC
CASSRPSGYNEQFF
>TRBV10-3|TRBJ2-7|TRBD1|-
TGTGCCATCAGTGAGTCGCCAGGGGGTATTTACGAGCAGTACTTC
CAISESPGGIYEQYF
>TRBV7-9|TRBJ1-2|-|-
TGTGCCAGCAGCTTAGGCGGCCAGTATGGCTACACCTTC
CASSLGGQYGYTF
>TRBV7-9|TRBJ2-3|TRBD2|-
TGTGCCAGCAGCTTTTTCGCGGGGGGGAACTACAATACGCAGTATTTT
CASSFFAGGNYNTQYF
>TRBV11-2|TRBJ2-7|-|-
TGTGCCAGCAGCTTAGGTGGGGCTAGCGTAGCCTACGAGCAGTACTTC
CASSLGGASVAYEQYF